One sample yielded the 8 T cell receptor beta chains listed below, sequenced in a study of T-cell memory formation after mild COVID-19. TCRdb reanalysed the 5' RACE reads using MiXCR and keeps one entry per CDR3 protein. The sample holds around 340,000 distinct CDR3 sequences, approximately 21% seen once. The source material was PBMCs or a T cell subset sorted from them (not recorded which). The receptors originated from an adult woman who had mild COVID-19 (a few samples of this study predate the infection). Cell type and time point are not known.

The V and J genes are TRBV6-5 and TRBJ2-7, with TRBD1 identical over 7 bases. This CDR3 has 14 amino acids. The germline V gene encodes CDR1 MNHEY and CDR2 SVGAGI. The J segment lost 5 bases and the V segment lost 5 bases, leaving 9 bases of the junction unmatched. The CDR3 sequence is CASSHQTGSHEQYF. In nucleotides, the CDR3 is TGTGCCAGCAGTCACCAGACAGGGAGCCACGAGCAGTACTTC.

The table lists this clonotype with a few counts. J is TRBJ2-5 and V is TRBV6-2 or TRBV6-3; possible D gene TRBD2, 5 bases. CDR1 is MNHEY and CDR2 is SVGEGT in the germline V gene. V lost 5 bases, J lost 4 bases, and 11 bases lay in between. CDR3 length: 13 residues. CDR3 DNA sequence: TGTGCCAGCAGTCGGACTCGTGGAGAGACCCAGTACTTC. Translated, it gives CASSRTRGETQYF.

This clonotype was detected only a few times. The J gene is TRBJ2-2, the V gene TRBV12-3 or TRBV12-4, with 7 positions matching TRBD1. The V segment lost 6 bases and the J segment 3 bases; nucleotides outside the gene matches: 7. This CDR3 contains 15 residues. As DNA, the CDR3 is TGTGCCAGCAGCCTCGGACAGGAGCACACCGGGGAGCTGTTTTTT. This translates into CASSLGQEHTGELFF.

This clonotype was counted only a few times. The junction departs from the called germline gene at one end, perhaps through a read error. This chain uses TRBV24-1 with TRBJ2-3, with D perhaps TRBD2 (6 bases). From germline, CDR1 is KGHDR and CDR2 SFDVKD. This CDR3 comprises 13 residues. The CDR3 sequence is CATSDFGGDKQYF. The CDR3 DNA sequence: TGTGCCACCAGTGATTTCGGGGGAGATAAGCAGTATTTT.

This chain links TRBV5-1 with TRBJ2-7; TRBD1 might be the D (6 bases). Per the germline V gene, CDR1 is SGHRS and CDR2 is YFSETQ. The CDR3 consists of 14 residues. V was clipped by 4 bases and J by 3 bases, with 14 bases between them. CDR3 DNA sequence: TGCGCCAGCAGCCCCGGACAGCTTCACTACGAGCAGTACTTC. This gives the protein CASSPGQLHYEQYF.

This clonotype appeared a few times. The CDR3 reads CASTSTGYGYTF. The CDR3 DNA follows: TGTGCCAGCACCTCTACAGGGTATGGCTACACCTTC. This chain connects TRBV12-3 or TRBV12-4 to TRBJ1-2; D may be TRBD1 (6 bases). The ends were cut back, 7 bases at V and 5 bases at J, with 11 bases in the middle. The CDR3 consists of 12 residues.

This clonotype has at least ten counts. The chain is built from TRBV5-1 and TRBJ2-7; D might be TRBD2 (6 bases). The V end lost 1 base, the J end lost 0 bases, and 11 bases lay between the germline ends. This CDR3 spans 15 amino acids. Germline values: CDR1 SGHRS, CDR2 YFSETQ. For the CDR3, the DNA is TGCGCCAGCAGCTTGTTGGGGGGTAGCTCCTACGAGCAGTACTTC. Translation gives CASSLLGGSSYEQYF.

The V gene is TRBV6-5, the J gene TRBJ2-3, with 7 positions matching TRBD2. CDR1 and CDR2 (germline): MNHEY, SVGAGI. The CDR3 covers 15 residues. The V segment lost 0 bases and the J segment 4 bases; nucleotides outside the gene matches: 4. The CDR3 here is CASSYSVRGADTQYF. The CDR3 DNA is TGTGCCAGCAGTTACTCAGTACGGGGGGCAGATACGCAGTATTTT.